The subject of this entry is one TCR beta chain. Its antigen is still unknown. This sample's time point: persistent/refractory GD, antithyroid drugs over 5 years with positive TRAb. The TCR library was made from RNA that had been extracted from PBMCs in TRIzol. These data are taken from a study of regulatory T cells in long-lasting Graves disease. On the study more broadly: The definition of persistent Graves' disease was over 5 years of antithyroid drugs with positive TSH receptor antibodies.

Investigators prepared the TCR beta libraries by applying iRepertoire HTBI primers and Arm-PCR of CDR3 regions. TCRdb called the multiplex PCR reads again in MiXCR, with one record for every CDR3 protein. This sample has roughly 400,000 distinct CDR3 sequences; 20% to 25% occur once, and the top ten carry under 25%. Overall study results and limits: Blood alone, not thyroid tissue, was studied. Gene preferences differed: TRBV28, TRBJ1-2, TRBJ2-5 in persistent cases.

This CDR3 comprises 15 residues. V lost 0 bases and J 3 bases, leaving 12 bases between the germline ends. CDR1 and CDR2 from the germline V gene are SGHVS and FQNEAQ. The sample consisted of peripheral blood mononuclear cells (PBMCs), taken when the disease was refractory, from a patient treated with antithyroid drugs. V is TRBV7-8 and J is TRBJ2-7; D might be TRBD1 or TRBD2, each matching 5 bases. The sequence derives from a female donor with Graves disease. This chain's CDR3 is CASSLAQGPGYEQYF. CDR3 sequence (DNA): TGTGCCAGCAGCTTAGCCCAGGGACCGGGCTACGAGCAGTACTTC.